The clone carrying this TCR beta chain was picked up a small number of times. Antigen specificity is unknown. This CDR3 is 10 amino acids long. The V and J ends lost 5 bases and 14 bases, in that order; junction bases with no gene match: 6. Germline V gene lookup returns CDR1 DFQATT and CDR2 SNEGSKA (reference sequence). The data were taken from a study of T-cell reconstitution after alpha-beta-depleted transplantation in children. General study points: The origin of high day-60 TCRbeta diversity in some patients lay in surviving recipient T cells and thymic progenitors. Alpha-beta T cells about two months after transplant reportedly derived from several hundred expanded graft clones. It was newly produced T cells that mostly accounted for T-cell counts and diversity one year after transplant.

Unique molecular identifiers were incorporated during preparation of the TCRbeta library. TCRdb processed the PCR reads anew with MiXCR; each CDR3 protein has one entry. The data hold a few hundred thousand distinct CDR3 sequences, with approximately 30% observed a single time. Sequenced material: PBMCs, taken before TCRalphabeta/CD19-depleted stem cell transplant. The chain employs TRBV20-1 and TRBJ2-1; 7 bases map to TRBD1. This sequence was found in a boy under two years old with Wiskott-Aldrich syndrome, due to receive a stem cell transplant. The CDR3 region has the DNA TGCAGTGCTTCCGACAGGGTAAAGTTCTTC. Protein product: CSASDRVKFF.